Listed below are T cell receptor beta chains from one sample, sequenced in a study of shared clonotypes between healthy human individuals. Data came from immunoSEQ multiplex PCR; TCRdb stores just in-frame clones and leaves some out. This table has about 980,000 clones, approximately 80% appearing once. The sequencing sample was made of memory CD4+ T cells sorted from blood. Receptor source: a man younger than 35 in good health. Both conserved end residues are part of each CDR3. A D gene is named only where the DNA matches it firmly. Clone size is not always given. Where it is, it says once, few, many or a class for expanded clones.

v_gene	d_gene	abundance	j_gene	CDR3aa	CDR3nt
TRBV6-5	TRBD1	-	TRBJ1-1	CASSRDRGQAFF	TGTGCCAGCAGCCGGGACAGGGGGCAAGCTTTCTTT
TRBV5-6	-	once	TRBJ2-1	CASSLLLAGEQFF	TGTGCCAGCAGCTTATTACTGGCGGGAGAGCAGTTCTTC
TRBV5-4	-	once	TRBJ2-7	CASSLDTTYEQYF	TGTGCCAGCAGCTTGGACACCACCTACGAGCAGTACTTC
TRBV18	TRBD1	-	TRBJ2-3	CASSLTGASRDTQYF	TGTGCCAGCTCACTGACAGGGGCGAGCCGAGATACGCAGTATTTT
TRBV5-1	-	-	TRBJ2-5	CASSLPDSMGETQYF	TGCGCCAGCAGCTTGCCGGACTCTATGGGGGAGACCCAGTACTTC
TRBV10-1	-	-	TRBJ1-6	CASSVEGRNSPLHF	TGCGCCAGCAGTGTGGAGGGGCGCAATTCACCCCTCCACTTT
TRBV19	-	-	TRBJ1-5	CASSDTWNQPQHF	TGTGCCAGTAGCGATACATGGAATCAGCCCCAGCATTTT
TRBV7-2	-	-	TRBJ2-3	CASSSAGDTQYF	TGTGCCAGCAGCTCGGCCGGAGATACGCAGTATTTT
TRBV9	-	-	TRBJ2-2	CASSADLGGAGGTGELFF	TGTGCCAGCAGCGCCGACCTGGGGGGCGCAGGAGGGACCGGGGAGCTGTTTTTT
TRBV5-5	-	few	TRBJ2-1	CASSTTGSLFF	TGTGCCAGCAGCACTACAGGGAGTCTGTTCTTC
TRBV30	-	-	TRBJ1-5	CAWSSGLSQPQHF	TGTGCCTGGAGTTCAGGTCTGAGTCAGCCCCAGCATTTT
TRBV7-8	-	-	TRBJ1-1	CASSRTSGRVTEAFF	TGTGCCAGCAGCCGGACCTCAGGGCGGGTCACTGAAGCTTTCTTT
TRBV12-5	-	-	TRBJ2-7	CASGGRGGEQYF	TGTGCTAGTGGCGGCAGGGGCGGCGAGCAGTACTTC
TRBV6-1	TRBD1	-	TRBJ2-7	CASSGTGSIHEQYF	TGTGCCAGCAGTGGGACAGGGAGCATCCACGAGCAGTACTTC
TRBV11-2	-	many	TRBJ1-1	CASSFGGGTEAFF	TGTGCCAGCAGCTTTGGGGGTGGCACTGAAGCTTTCTTT
TRBV30	-	-	TRBJ1-1	CAWKDLRWAEAFF	TGTGCCTGGAAAGACCTTAGGTGGGCTGAAGCTTTCTTT
TRBV6-5	-	-	TRBJ2-7	CASSYGRGSYEQYF	TGTGCCAGCAGTTACGGCAGGGGATCCTACGAGCAGTACTTC
TRBV7-9	-	few	TRBJ1-1	CASSPRGGGNTEAFF	TGTGCCAGCAGCCCCCGGGGAGGGGGAAACACTGAAGCTTTCTTT
TRBV19	-	few	TRBJ1-5	CASSMTGSDQPQHF	TGTGCCAGTAGTATGACGGGTTCCGATCAGCCCCAGCATTTT
TRBV28	-	-	TRBJ2-1	CASSPNLANNEQFF	TGTGCCAGCAGTCCGAACTTAGCCAACAATGAGCAGTTCTTC
TRBV19	-	-	TRBJ1-1	CASSINGGMNTEAFF	TGTGCCAGTAGTATAAACGGGGGGATGAACACTGAAGCTTTCTTT
TRBV9	-	once	TRBJ1-3	CASSLRTGNTIYF	TGTGCCAGCAGCCTCCGGACAGGAAACACCATATATTTT
TRBV19	-	-	TRBJ1-1	CASSIWALNTEAFF	TGTGCCAGTAGTATCTGGGCTTTGAACACTGAAGCTTTCTTT
TRBV4-3	TRBD2	few	TRBJ2-2	CASSQDEGLAAGELFF	TGCGCCAGCAGCCAAGATGAGGGACTAGCGGCCGGGGAGCTGTTTTTT
TRBV6-1	-	-	TRBJ1-6	CASRDRGNYNSPLHF	TGTGCCAGCAGGGATAGGGGAAACTATAATTCACCCCTCCACTTT
TRBV7-3	-	once	TRBJ2-1	CAGPGGEQFF	TGTGCCGGACCCGGGGGTGAGCAGTTCTTC
TRBV30	TRBD2	-	TRBJ2-5	CAWRVRAGGETQYF	TGTGCCTGGAGGGTAAGAGCGGGGGGAGAGACCCAGTACTTC
TRBV29-1	-	-	TRBJ2-5	CSVVGGRETQYF	TGCAGCGTTGTAGGGGGTCGGGAGACCCAGTACTTC
TRBV7-9	-	few	TRBJ2-1	CASSLAAGSSYNEQFF	TGTGCCAGCAGCTTAGCGGCAGGGAGCTCCTACAATGAGCAGTTCTTC
TRBV7-2	TRBD1	-	TRBJ1-1	CASSPGQGMSEAFF	TGTGCCAGCAGCCCGGGACAGGGAATGTCCGAAGCTTTCTTT
TRBV11-2	-	-	TRBJ2-7	CASRRTWRGRPDF	TGTGCCAGCAGACGAACATGGAGGGGCCGGCCGGACTTC
TRBV5-6	-	once	TRBJ1-6	CASSPQGTYNSPLHF	TGTGCCAGCAGCCCACAGGGTACCTATAATTCACCCCTCCACTTT
TRBV7-9	-	-	TRBJ1-5	CASSLGWDNQPQHF	TGTGCCAGCAGCTTGGGCTGGGACAATCAGCCCCAGCATTTT
TRBV5-6	-	-	TRBJ2-1	CASSGGTVYNEQFF	TGTGCCAGCAGCGGAGGGACAGTCTACAATGAGCAGTTCTTC
TRBV6-6	-	-	TRBJ1-5	CASSRLGVNQPQHF	TGTGCCAGCAGCCGATTAGGGGTCAATCAGCCCCAGCATTTT
TRBV6-5	TRBD1	-	TRBJ2-7	CASSYLGQGTYEQYF	TGTGCCAGCAGTTACCTGGGACAGGGCACCTACGAGCAGTACTTC
TRBV11-3	-	-	TRBJ1-1	CASSAGSYNTEAFF	TGTGCCAGCAGCGCTGGAAGCTATAACACTGAAGCTTTCTTT
TRBV5-1	TRBD1	-	TRBJ2-2	CASGIGTGSNTGELFF	TGCGCCAGTGGTATCGGGACAGGGAGTAACACCGGGGAGCTGTTTTTT
TRBV30	-	-	TRBJ1-6	CAWSVWQVWPNSPLHF	TGTGCCTGGAGTGTTTGGCAGGTTTGGCCCAATTCACCCCTCCACTTT
TRBV9	TRBD2	-	TRBJ2-3	CASSAPASGGRDTQYF	TGTGCCAGCAGCGCCCCCGCTAGCGGGGGAAGGGATACGCAGTATTTT
TRBV9	TRBD1	few	TRBJ1-4	CASSARTGTEEKLFF	TGTGCCAGCAGCGCTCGGACAGGGACTGAGGAAAAACTGTTTTTT
TRBV13	-	-	TRBJ2-3	CASSLRSRPYTDTQYF	TGTGCCAGCAGCTTACGATCGCGGCCTTACACAGATACGCAGTATTTT
TRBV18	-	-	TRBJ1-6	CASSPQARDSPLHF	TGTGCCAGCTCACCCCAGGCCAGGGATTCACCCCTCCACTTT
TRBV5-1	TRBD2	-	TRBJ2-5	CASTREAGLRETQYF	TGCGCCAGCACCCGGGAGGCAGGGCTGCGGGAGACCCAGTACTTC
TRBV6-1	-	-	TRBJ1-1	CASSEPVGGLWVNTEAFF	TGTGCCAGCAGTGAACCAGTAGGAGGGCTGTGGGTGAACACTGAAGCTTTCTTT
TRBV23-1	-	-	TRBJ2-5	CASSQFLGTQYF	TGCGCCAGCAGTCAATTTTTGGGGACCCAGTACTTC
TRBV6-1	-	-	TRBJ2-7	CASSAGASYEQYF	TGTGCCAGCAGTGCCGGAGCTTCCTACGAGCAGTACTTC
TRBV5-1	-	-	TRBJ2-7	CASSETGANYEQYF	TGCGCCAGCAGCGAAACGGGGGCGAACTACGAGCAGTACTTC
TRBV6-1	-	-	TRBJ1-1	CATSGYTEAFF	TGTGCCACATCAGGGTATACTGAAGCTTTCTTT
TRBV29-1	TRBD1	-	TRBJ2-7	CSVGTGGYSYEQYF	TGCAGCGTTGGGACAGGGGGATACTCCTACGAGCAGTACTTC
TRBV5-4	TRBD1	once	TRBJ2-5	CASSFKYIKTGPQETQYF	TGTGCCAGCAGCTTTAAATACATCAAGACAGGGCCCCAAGAGACCCAGTACTTC
TRBV9	-	few	TRBJ1-1	CASSPRSSGPEAFF	TGTGCCAGCAGCCCTCGGAGTTCCGGGCCTGAAGCTTTCTTT
TRBV28	-	-	TRBJ2-7	CASSSFQGGIGYEQYF	TGTGCCAGCAGTTCGTTCCAAGGGGGGATTGGGTACGAGCAGTACTTC
TRBV29-1	-	-	TRBJ1-1	CSVGRGGTTEAFF	TGCAGCGTTGGGCGCGGGGGTACGACTGAAGCTTTCTTT
TRBV5-4	-	-	TRBJ1-3	CASSYAGVFGTIYF	TGTGCCAGCAGCTACGCAGGGGTTTTTGGCACCATATATTTT